Listed below are T cell receptor beta chains from one sample, sequenced in a study of T cell changes during pregnancy in multiple sclerosis. Method: immunoSEQ multiplex PCR; TCRdb's copy keeps in-frame clones and lacks some. The sample consists of approximately 44,000 clones, approximately 90% of them appearing once. The sequenced sample was CD4+ T cells from peripheral blood mononuclear cells, obtained in the third trimester of pregnancy. Receptors originate from a female donor with multiple sclerosis, enrolled in a pregnancy study. CDR3s include the opening cysteine and the closing phenylalanine or tryptophan. Fields, in order: V gene, D gene, J gene, clone size, CDR3 DNA, CDR3 protein. The D gene is left open where the match is weak. Size is stated for part of the rows, as once, few or many counts, or as a class when the clone is expanded.

TRBV7-2	TRBD2	TRBJ2-3	NA	TGTGCCAGCAGCTTGCGTCTCACTAGCGGGTTTAGCACAGATACGCAGTATTTT	CASSLRLTSGFSTDTQYF
TRBV13	NA	TRBJ1-1	NA	TGTGCCAGCAGCTTCGCACAGAACACTGAAGCTTTCTTT	CASSFAQNTEAFF
TRBV7-2	NA	TRBJ1-2	NA	TGTGCCAGCAGCTTAGTCGGGGTGCGAACGACGCTCGGCTACACCTTC	CASSLVGVRTTLGYTF
TRBV15	NA	TRBJ1-2	NA	TGTGCCACCAGCAGAGAAGGGGCCTATGGCTACACCTTC	CATSREGAYGYTF
TRBV4-3	NA	TRBJ1-1	once	TGCGCCAGCAGCCACGATTATGCTACGAACACTGAAGCTTTCTTT	CASSHDYATNTEAFF
TRBV28	NA	TRBJ2-6	NA	TGTGCCAGCAGTCCGAGTGTTGCTGGGGCCAACGTCCTGACTTTC	CASSPSVAGANVLTF
TRBV27	NA	TRBJ1-4	NA	TGTGCCAGCAGCCCGAGGTTGAGCTCTAATGAAAAACTGTTTTTT	CASSPRLSSNEKLFF
TRBV6-5	NA	TRBJ2-2	NA	TGTGCCAGCGAGGGCATGAACACCGGGGAGCTGTTTTTT	CASEGMNTGELFF
TRBV7-9	TRBD1	TRBJ1-4	once	TGTGCCAGCAGCTACACGACGGGACAGGGGGCGCGGGGTGAAAAACTGTTTTTT	CASSYTTGQGARGEKLFF
TRBV7-2	TRBD2	TRBJ2-7	NA	TGTGCCAGCAGCGCTGGGACTAGCGGGAGAGCTTACGAGCAGTACTTC	CASSAGTSGRAYEQYF
TRBV6-4	TRBD2	TRBJ2-2	NA	TGTGCCAGCAGTGAGACTAGCGGGCGCACCGGGGAGCTGTTTTTT	CASSETSGRTGELFF
TRBV5-6	NA	TRBJ2-7	NA	TGTGCCAGCAGCTCAGGGTTCGAGCAGTACTTC	CASSSGFEQYF
TRBV5-1	TRBD2	TRBJ2-1	NA	TGCGCCAGCAGCCCAGGACTAGCGGTCTACAATGAGCAGTTCTTC	CASSPGLAVYNEQFF
TRBV6-6	NA	TRBJ1-6	NA	TGTGCCAGCAGTTACTCGTTCACATCACCCCTCCACTTT	CASSYSFTSPLHF
TRBV19	NA	TRBJ2-4	NA	TGTGCCAGTAGTCTTCGAATTGTCAGCGCCGGAAAAAACATTCAGTACTTC	CASSLRIVSAGKNIQYF
TRBV29-1	NA	TRBJ1-2	NA	TGCAGCGTTGAAAAGACAGGTATTCATGGCTACACCTTC	CSVEKTGIHGYTF
TRBV5-1	TRBD2	TRBJ2-3	NA	TGCGCCAGCAGCTTGGAGACTAGCAAAGATACGCAGTATTTT	CASSLETSKDTQYF
TRBV19	NA	TRBJ1-1	NA	TGTGCCAGTACTACGACAGGTATGAACACTGAAGCTTTCTTT	CASTTTGMNTEAFF
TRBV20-1	NA	TRBJ1-3	NA	TGCAGTGCGGAACAGGGAAACACCATATATTTT	CSAEQGNTIYF
TRBV7-7	TRBD1	TRBJ2-1	NA	TGTGCTAGCAGCGCGGGGACAGGGGGAAAGGAGCAGTTCTTC	CASSAGTGGKEQFF
TRBV30	NA	TRBJ2-1	NA	TGTGCCTGGAGTCATCAGGGCTACAATGAGCAGTTCTTC	CAWSHQGYNEQFF
TRBV9	NA	TRBJ1-2	NA	TGTGCCAGCAGCCCCCTGGCTGCTGGCTACACCTTC	CASSPLAAGYTF
TRBV15	NA	TRBJ1-5	NA	TGTGCCACCAGCCCGAGGGGGGGCAGGCAGCCCCAGCATTTT	CATSPRGGRQPQHF
TRBV5-4	NA	TRBJ2-3	NA	TGTGCCAGCAGCTCACCAATTAGCGGACTCACAGATACGCAGTATTTT	CASSSPISGLTDTQYF
TRBV5-1	TRBD1	TRBJ1-1	few	TGCGCCAGCAGCTTGGCCTCAGGACAGGGCACTGAAGCTTTCTTT	CASSLASGQGTEAFF
TRBV29-1	NA	TRBJ1-4	NA	TGCAGCGTTGATCCAGGTTTCGGTGAAAAACTGTTTTTT	CSVDPGFGEKLFF
TRBV30	NA	TRBJ2-5	NA	TGTGCCTGGAGTAAGGGGGAACAGACCCAGTACTTC	CAWSKGEQTQYF
TRBV7-2	NA	TRBJ2-1	NA	TGTGCCAGCAGGCGCCCACAGGGTGCCGATGAGCAGTTCTTC	CASRRPQGADEQFF
TRBV20-1	TRBD1	TRBJ1-2	NA	TGCAGTGCTACAGGGGGAAATGGCTACACCTTC	CSATGGNGYTF
TRBV4-3	TRBD2	TRBJ2-1	NA	TGCGCCAGCAGCCAAGGGGGCGGGGGCTACAATGAGCAGTTCTTC	CASSQGGGGYNEQFF
TRBV29-1	TRBD2	TRBJ2-3	NA	TGCAGCGTTAAAGGGGTAGGGACTAGCGGGAGGCTGGGTACGCAGTATTTT	CSVKGVGTSGRLGTQYF
TRBV6-6	TRBD1	TRBJ1-2	NA	TGTGCCAGCAGTTACTTACAGGGGGCGCTTAACTATGGCTACACCTTC	CASSYLQGALNYGYTF
TRBV4-1	NA	TRBJ1-1	NA	TGCGCCAGCAGCAGGGAGGGGGGTGTGAACACTGAAGCTTTCTTT	CASSREGGVNTEAFF